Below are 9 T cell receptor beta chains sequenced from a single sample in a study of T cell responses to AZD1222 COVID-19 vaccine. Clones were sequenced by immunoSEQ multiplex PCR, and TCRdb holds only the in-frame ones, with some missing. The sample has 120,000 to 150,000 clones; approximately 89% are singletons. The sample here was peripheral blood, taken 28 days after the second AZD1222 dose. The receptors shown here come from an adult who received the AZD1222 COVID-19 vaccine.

The CDR3 DNA follows: TGTGCCAGTAGTATGTTAGCGGTCAACTCCTACAATGAGCAGTTCTTC. Translation: CASSMLAVNSYNEQFF. The chain employs TRBV19 and TRBJ2-1; possibly TRBD2 for D (6 bases). CDR1 is LNHDA and CDR2 is SQIVND in the germline V gene (reference sequence). The CDR3 spans 16 residues. V dropped 3 bases and J dropped 0 bases, with 12 bases sitting between them.

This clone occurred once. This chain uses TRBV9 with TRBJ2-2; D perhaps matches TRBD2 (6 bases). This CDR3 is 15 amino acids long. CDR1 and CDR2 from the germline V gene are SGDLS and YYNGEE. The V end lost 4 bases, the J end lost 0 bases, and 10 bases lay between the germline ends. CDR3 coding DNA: TGTGCCAGCAGCACCGGGACTTCGAACACCGGGGAGCTGTTTTTT. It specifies CASSTGTSNTGELFF.

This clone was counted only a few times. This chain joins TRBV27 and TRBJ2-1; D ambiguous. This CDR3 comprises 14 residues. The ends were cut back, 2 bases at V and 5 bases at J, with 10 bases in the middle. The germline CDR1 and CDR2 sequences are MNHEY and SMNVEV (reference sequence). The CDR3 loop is CASSLRPGNNEQFF. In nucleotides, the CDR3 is TGTGCCAGCAGTTTAAGGCCTGGGAACAATGAGCAGTTCTTC.

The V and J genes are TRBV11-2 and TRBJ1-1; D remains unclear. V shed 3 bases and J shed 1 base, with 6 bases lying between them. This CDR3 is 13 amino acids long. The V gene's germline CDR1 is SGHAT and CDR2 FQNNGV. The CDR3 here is CASSFNRNTEAFF. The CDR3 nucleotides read TGTGCCAGCAGCTTCAACAGGAACACTGAAGCTTTCTTT.

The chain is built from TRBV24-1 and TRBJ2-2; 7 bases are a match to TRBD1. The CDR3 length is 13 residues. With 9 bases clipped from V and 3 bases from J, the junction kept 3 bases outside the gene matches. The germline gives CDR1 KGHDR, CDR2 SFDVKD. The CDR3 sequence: CATRDSHTGELFF. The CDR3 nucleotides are TGTGCCACCCGGGACAGCCACACCGGGGAGCTGTTTTTT.

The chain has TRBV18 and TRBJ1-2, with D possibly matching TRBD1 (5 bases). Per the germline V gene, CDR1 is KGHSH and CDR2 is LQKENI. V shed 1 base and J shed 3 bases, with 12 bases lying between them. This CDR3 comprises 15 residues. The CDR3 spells CASSPRGARDYGYTF. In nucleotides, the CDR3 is TGTGCCAGCTCACCACGAGGGGCGCGGGACTATGGCTACACCTTC.

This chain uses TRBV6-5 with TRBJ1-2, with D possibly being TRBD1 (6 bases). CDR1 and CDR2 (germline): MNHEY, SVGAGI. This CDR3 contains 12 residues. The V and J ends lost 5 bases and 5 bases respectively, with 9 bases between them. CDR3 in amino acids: CASSPQGYGYTF. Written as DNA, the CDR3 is TGTGCCAGCAGTCCCCAGGGGTATGGCTACACCTTC.

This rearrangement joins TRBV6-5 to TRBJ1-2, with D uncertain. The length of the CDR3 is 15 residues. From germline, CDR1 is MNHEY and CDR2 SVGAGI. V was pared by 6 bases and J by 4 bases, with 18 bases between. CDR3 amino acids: CASSLEERVLYGYTF. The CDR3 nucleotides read TGTGCCAGCAGCCTAGAGGAAAGGGTCCTCTATGGCTACACCTTC.

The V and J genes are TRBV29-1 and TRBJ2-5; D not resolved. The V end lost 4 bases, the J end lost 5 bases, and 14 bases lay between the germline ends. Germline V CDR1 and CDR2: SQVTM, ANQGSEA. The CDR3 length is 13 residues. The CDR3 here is CSVVANVMETQYF. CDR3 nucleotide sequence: TGCAGCGTTGTGGCTAATGTCATGGAGACCCAGTACTTC.